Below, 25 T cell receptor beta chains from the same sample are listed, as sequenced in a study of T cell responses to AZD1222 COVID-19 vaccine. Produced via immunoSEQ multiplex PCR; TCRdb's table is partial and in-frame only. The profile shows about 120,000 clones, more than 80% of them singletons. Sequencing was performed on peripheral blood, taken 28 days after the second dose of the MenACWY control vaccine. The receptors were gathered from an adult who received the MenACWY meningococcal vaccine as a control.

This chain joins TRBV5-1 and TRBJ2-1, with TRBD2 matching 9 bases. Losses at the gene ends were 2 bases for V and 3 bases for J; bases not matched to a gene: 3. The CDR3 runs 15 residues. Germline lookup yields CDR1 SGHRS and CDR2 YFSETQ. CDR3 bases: TGCGCCAGCAGCTTTAGCGGGGGAATCTACAATGAGCAGTTCTTC. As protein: CASSFSGGIYNEQFF.

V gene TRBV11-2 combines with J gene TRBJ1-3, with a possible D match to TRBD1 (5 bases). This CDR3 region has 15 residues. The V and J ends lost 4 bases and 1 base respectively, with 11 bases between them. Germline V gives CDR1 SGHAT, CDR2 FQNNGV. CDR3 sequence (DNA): TGTGCCAGCAGCTCGGACACGATGTCTGGAAACACCATATATTTT. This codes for CASSSDTMSGNTIYF. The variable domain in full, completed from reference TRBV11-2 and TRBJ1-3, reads EAGVAQSPRYKIIEKRQSVAFWCNPISGHATLYWYQQILGQGPKLLIQFQNNGVVDDSQLPKDRFSAERLKGVDSTLKIQPAKLEDSAVYLCASSSDTMSGNTIYFGEGSWLTVV.

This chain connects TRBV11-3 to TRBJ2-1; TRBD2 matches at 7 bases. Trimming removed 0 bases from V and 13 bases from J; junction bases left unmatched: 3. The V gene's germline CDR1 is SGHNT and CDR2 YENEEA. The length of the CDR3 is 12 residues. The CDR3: CASSLDRGRQFF. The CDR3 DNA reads TGTGCCAGCAGCTTAGATCGCGGGAGACAGTTCTTC.

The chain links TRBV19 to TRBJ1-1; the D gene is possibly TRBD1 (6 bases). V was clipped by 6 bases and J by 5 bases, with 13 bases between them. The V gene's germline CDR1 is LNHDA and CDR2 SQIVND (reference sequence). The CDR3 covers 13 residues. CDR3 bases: TGTGCCAGTAGCATTTCCAGGGGTACTGAAGCTTTCTTT. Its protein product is CASSISRGTEAFF.

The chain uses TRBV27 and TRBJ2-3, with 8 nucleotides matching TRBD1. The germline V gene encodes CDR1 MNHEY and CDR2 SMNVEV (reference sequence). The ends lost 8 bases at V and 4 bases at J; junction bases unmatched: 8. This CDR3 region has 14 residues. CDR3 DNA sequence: TGTGCCAGCGGAACCAGGGGGCCGGCAGATACGCAGTATTTT. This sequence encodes CASGTRGPADTQYF.

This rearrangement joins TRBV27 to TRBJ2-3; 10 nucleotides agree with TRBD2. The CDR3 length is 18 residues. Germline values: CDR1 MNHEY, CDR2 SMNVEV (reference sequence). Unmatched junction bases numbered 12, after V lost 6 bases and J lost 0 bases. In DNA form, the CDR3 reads TGTGCCAGCAGCCGGGGACTAGCGTACGCTACTAGCACAGATACGCAGTATTTT. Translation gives CASSRGLAYATSTDTQYF.

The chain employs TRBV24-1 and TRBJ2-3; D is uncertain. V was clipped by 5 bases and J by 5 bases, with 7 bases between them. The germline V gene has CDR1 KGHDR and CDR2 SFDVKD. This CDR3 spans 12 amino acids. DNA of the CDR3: TGTGCCACCAGTGTCGCTGGAGATACGCAGTATTTT. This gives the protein CATSVAGDTQYF.

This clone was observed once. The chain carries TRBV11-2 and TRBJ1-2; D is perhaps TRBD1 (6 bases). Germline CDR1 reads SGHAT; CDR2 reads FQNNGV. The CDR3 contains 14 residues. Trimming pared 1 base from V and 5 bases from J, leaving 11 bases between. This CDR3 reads CASSLADSGYGYTF. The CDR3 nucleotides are TGTGCCAGCAGCTTAGCGGACAGCGGATATGGCTACACCTTC. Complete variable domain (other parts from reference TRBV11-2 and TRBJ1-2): EAGVAQSPRYKIIEKRQSVAFWCNPISGHATLYWYQQILGQGPKLLIQFQNNGVVDDSQLPKDRFSAERLKGVDSTLKIQPAKLEDSAVYLCASSLADSGYGYTFGSGTRLTVV.

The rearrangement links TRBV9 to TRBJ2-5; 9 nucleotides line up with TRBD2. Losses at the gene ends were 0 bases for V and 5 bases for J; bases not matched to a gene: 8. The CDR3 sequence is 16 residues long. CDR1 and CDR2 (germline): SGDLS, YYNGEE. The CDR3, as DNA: TGTGCCAGCAGCGTAGGCTTGCGGGAGGGCCGGGAGACCCAGTACTTC. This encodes CASSVGLREGRETQYF.

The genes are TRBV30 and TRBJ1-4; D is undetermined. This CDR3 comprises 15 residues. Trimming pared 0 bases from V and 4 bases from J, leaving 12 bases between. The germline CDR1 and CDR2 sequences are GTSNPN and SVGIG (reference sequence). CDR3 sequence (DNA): TGTGCCTGGAGTGTATGGAGAGTAGATAATGAAAAACTGTTTTTT. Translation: CAWSVWRVDNEKLFF.

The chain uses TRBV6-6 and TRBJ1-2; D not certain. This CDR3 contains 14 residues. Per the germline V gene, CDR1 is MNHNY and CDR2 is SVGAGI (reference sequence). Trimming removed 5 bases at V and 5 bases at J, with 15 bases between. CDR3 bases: TGTGCCAGCAGTCGATCCGGGCCAAGGTATGGCTACACCTTC. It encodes CASSRSGPRYGYTF.

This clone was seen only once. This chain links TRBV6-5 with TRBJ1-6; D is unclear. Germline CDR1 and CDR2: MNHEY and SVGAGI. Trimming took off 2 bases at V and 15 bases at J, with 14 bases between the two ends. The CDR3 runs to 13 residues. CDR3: CASSYPGEFLLHF. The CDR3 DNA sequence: TGTGCCAGCAGTTACCCTGGGGAGTTTCTCCTCCACTTT.

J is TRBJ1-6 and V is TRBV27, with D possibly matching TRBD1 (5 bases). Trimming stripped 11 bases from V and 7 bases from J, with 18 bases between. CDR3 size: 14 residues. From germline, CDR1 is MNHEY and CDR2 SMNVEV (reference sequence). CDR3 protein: CAVKTTATNSPLHF. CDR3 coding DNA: TGTGCCGTTAAAACGACAGCCACAAATTCACCCCTCCACTTT.

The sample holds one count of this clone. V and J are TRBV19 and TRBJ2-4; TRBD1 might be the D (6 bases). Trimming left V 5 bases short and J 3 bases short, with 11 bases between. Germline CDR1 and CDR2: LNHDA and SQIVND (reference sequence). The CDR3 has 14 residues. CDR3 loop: CASSQDRFKNIQYF. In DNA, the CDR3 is TGTGCCAGTAGTCAAGACAGGTTCAAAAACATTCAGTACTTC.

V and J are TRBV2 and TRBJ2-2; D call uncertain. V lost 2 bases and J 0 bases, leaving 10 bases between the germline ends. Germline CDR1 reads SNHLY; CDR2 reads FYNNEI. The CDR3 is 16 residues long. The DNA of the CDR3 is TGTGCCAGCAGTGAACAAGGGCGAACGAACACCGGGGAGCTGTTTTTT. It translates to CASSEQGRTNTGELFF.

This chain's CDR3 is CASSPPELLASETQYF. DNA for the CDR3: TGTGCCAGCTCACCACCGGAATTACTAGCATCCGAGACCCAGTACTTC. This rearrangement joins TRBV18 to TRBJ2-5; the D gene is possibly TRBD2 (6 bases). Germline V gene lookup returns CDR1 KGHSH and CDR2 LQKENI. The CDR3 is made up of 16 amino acids. Trimming took off 0 bases at V and 5 bases at J, with 16 bases between the two ends.

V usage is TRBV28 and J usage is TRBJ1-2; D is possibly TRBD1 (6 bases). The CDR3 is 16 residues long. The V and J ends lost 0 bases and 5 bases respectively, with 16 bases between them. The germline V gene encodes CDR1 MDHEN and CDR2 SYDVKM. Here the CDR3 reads CASSLWSPGEGYGYTF. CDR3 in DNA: TGTGCCAGCAGTTTATGGTCCCCAGGGGAAGGGTATGGCTACACCTTC.

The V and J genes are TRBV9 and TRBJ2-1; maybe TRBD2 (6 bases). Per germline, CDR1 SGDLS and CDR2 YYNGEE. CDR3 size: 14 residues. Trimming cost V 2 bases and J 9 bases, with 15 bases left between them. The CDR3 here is CASSVSLADTEQFF. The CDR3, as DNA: TGTGCCAGCAGCGTGTCACTAGCTGATACTGAGCAGTTCTTC.

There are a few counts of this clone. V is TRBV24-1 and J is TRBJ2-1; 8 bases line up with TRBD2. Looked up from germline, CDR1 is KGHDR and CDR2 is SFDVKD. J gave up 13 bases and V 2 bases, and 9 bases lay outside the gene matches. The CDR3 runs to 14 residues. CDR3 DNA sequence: TGTGCCACCAGTGATTCGCAAGCGGGAGTGTCTCAGTTCTTC. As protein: CATSDSQAGVSQFF.

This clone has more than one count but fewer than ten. The DNA of the CDR3 is TGTGCCAGCAGGCTTATAACAGATACGCAGTATTTT. Translated: CASRLITDTQYF. The chain carries TRBV9 and TRBJ2-3; D not resolved. The CDR3 consists of 12 residues. Trimming left V 5 bases short and J 3 bases short, with 7 bases between. Germline CDR1 and CDR2: SGDLS and YYNGEE.

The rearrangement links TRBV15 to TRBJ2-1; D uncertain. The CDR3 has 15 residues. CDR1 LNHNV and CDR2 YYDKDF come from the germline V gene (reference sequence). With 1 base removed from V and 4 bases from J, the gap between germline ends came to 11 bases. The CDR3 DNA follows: TGTGCCACCAGCAGAGTGACAAGAGCGTACAATGAGCAGTTCTTC. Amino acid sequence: CATSRVTRAYNEQFF.

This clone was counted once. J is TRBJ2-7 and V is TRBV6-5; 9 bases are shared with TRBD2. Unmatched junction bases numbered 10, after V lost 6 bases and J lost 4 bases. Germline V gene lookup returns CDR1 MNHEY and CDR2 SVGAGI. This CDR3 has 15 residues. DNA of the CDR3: TGTGCCAGCAGCGCCCTGGGCGGGAGGGGATACGAGCAGTACTTC. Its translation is CASSALGGRGYEQYF.

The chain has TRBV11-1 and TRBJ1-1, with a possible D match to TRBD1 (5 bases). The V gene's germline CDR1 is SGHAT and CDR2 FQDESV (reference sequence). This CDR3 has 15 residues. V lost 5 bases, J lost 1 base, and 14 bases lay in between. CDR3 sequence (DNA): TGTGCCAGCAGCCTCTTCCCGGGGCGGAACACTGAAGCTTTCTTT. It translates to CASSLFPGRNTEAFF.

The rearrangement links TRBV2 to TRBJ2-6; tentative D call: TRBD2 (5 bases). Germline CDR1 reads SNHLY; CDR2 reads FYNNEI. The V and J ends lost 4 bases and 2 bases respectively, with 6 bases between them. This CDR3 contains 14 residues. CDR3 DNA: TGTGCCAGCAGTGCGGGGACTGGGGCCAACGTCCTGACTTTC. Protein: CASSAGTGANVLTF.

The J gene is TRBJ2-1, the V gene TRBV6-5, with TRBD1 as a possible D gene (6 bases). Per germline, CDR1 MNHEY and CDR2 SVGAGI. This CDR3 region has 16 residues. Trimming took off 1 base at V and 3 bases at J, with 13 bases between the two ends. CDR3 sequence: CASSYWGRTDYNEQFF. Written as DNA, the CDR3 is TGTGCCAGCAGTTACTGGGGCAGGACAGACTACAATGAGCAGTTCTTC.